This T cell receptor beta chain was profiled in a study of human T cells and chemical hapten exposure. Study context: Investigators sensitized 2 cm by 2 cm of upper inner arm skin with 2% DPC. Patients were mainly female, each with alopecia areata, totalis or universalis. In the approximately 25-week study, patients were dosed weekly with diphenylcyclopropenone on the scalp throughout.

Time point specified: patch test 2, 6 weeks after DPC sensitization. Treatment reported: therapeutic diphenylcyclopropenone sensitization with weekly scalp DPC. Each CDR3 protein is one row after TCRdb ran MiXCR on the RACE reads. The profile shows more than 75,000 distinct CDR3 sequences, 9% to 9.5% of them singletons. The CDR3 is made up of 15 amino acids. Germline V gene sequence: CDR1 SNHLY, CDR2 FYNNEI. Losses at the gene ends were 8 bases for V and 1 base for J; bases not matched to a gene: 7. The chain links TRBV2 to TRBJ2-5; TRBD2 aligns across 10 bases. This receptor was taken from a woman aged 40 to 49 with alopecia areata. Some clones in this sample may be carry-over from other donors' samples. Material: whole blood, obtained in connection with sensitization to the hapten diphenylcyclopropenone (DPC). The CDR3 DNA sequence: TGTGCCAGCTTCTTCGGGACTAGCGTCCAAGAGACCCAGTACTTC. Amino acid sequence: CASFFGTSVQETQYF.